The T cell receptor beta chain under discussion was sequenced for a study of shared T cell receptors in the human thymus. Sequencing was performed with immunoSEQ multiplex PCR; in TCRdb, only in-frame clones are kept and a portion is missing. The repertoire holds hundreds of thousands of clones, with around 89% as singletons. Losses at the gene ends were 1 base for V and 13 bases for J; bases not matched to a gene: 19. The CDR3 totals 16 residues. The germline CDR1 and CDR2 sequences are SGHTA and FQGNSA. These data are also associated with another study on human thymus T cells. From that second work: Thymic and blood repertoires showed apparently biased V and J gene usage. Thymic repertoires from unrelated individuals overlapped highly, related research reported.

This TCR was sampled from a boy less than two years old with a congenital heart defect. The rearrangement uses TRBV7-2 and TRBJ2-7; 7 nucleotides match TRBD1. The specimen sequenced was thymocytes. The CDR3 nucleotides read TGTGCCAGCAGCTTAGGCCAAAGGGACAGCCGGGACCAACGATACTTC. Amino acid sequence: CASSLGQRDSRDQRYF.